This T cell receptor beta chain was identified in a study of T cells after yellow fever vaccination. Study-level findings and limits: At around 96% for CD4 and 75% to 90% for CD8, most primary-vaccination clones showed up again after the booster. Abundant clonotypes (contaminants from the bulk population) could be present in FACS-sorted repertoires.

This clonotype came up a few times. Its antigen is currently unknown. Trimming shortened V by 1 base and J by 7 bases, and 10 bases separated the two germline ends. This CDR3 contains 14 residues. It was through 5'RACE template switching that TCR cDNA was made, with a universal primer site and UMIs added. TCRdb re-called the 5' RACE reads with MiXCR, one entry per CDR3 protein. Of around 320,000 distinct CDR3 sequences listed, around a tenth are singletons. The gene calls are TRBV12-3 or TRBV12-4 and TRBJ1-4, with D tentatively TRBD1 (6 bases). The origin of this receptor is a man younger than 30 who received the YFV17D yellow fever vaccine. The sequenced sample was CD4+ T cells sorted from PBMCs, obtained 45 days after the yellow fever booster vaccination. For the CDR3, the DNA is TGTGCCAGCAGTTTAGGCGGGGGCAGTGAAAAACTGTTTTTT. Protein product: CASSLGGGSEKLFF.